This T cell receptor (beta chain) was retrieved from a study of OX40 agonist ivuxolimab in advanced cancers. The assay was immunoSEQ multiplex PCR, and TCRdb's table has in-frame clones only and misses some. The table shows around 45,000 clones, with 88% occurring only once. The receptor was derived from an adult with an advanced solid tumor such as melanoma, head and neck, liver or kidney cancer. This sample comprised CD4+ or CD8+ T cells sorted from blood, obtained in a trial of the OX40 agonist ivuxolimab.

The CDR3 DNA follows: TGTGCCAGCTCACCATCGGACGTCAATGAGCAGTTCTTC. As protein: CASSPSDVNEQFF. The chain carries TRBV18 and TRBJ2-1; D remains unclear. The CDR3 is 13 amino acids. Trimming removed 2 bases at V and 6 bases at J, with 8 bases between. Germline V CDR1 and CDR2: KGHSH, LQKENI.